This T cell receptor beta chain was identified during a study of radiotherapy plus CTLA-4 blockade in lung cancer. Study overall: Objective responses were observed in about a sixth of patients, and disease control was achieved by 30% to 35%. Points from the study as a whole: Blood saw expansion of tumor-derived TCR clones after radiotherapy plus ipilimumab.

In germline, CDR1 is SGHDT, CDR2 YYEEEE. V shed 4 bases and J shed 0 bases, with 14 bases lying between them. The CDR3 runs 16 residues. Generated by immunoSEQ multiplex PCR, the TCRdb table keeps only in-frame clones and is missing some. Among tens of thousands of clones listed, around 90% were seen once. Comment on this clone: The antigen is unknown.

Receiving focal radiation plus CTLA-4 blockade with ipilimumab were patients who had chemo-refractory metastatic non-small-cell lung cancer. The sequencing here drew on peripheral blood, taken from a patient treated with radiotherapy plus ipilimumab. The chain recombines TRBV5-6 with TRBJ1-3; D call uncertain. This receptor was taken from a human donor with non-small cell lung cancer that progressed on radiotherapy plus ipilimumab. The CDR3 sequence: CASSRAGLNSGNTIYF. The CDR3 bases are TGTGCCAGCAGCCGAGCCGGACTTAACTCTGGAAACACCATATATTTT.